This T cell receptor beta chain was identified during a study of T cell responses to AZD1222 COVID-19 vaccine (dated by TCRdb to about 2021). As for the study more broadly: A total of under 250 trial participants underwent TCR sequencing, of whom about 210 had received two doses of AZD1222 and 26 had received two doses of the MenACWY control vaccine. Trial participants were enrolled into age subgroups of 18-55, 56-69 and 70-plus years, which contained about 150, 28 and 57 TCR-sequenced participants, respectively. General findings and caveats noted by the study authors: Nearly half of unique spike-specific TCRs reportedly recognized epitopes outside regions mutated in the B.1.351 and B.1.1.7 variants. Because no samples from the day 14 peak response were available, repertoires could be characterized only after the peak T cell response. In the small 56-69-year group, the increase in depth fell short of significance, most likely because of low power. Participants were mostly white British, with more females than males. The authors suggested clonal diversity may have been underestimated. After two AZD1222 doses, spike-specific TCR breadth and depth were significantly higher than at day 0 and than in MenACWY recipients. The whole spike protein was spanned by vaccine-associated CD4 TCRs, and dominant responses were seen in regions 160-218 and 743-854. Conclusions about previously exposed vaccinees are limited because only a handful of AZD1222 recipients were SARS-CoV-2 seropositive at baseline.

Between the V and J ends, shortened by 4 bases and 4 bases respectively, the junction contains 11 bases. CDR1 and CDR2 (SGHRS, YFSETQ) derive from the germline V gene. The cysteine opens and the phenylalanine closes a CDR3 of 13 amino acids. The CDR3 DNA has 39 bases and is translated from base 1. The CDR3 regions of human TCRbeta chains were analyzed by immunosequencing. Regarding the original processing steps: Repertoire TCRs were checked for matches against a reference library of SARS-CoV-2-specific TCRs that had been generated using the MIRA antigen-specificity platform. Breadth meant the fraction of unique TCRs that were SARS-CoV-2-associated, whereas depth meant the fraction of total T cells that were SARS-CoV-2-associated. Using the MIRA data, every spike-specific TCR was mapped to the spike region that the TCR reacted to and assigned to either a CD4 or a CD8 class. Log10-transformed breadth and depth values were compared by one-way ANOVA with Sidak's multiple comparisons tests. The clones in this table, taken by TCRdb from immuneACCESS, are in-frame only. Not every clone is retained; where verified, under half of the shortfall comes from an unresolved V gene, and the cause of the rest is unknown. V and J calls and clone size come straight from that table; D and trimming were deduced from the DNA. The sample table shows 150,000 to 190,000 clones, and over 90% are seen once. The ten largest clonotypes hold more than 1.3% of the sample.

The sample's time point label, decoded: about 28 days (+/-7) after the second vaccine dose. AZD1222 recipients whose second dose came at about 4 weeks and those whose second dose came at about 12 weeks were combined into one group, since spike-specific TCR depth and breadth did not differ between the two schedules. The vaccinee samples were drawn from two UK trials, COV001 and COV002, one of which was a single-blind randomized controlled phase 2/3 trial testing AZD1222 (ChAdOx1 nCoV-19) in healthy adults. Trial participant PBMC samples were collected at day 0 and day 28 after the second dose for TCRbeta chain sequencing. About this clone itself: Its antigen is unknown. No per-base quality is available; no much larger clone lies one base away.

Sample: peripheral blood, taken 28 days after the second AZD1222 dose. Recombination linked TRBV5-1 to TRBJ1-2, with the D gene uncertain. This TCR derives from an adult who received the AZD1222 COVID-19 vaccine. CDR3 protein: CASSPGEIYGYTF. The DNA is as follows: TGCGCCAGCAGCCCAGGAGAAATCTATGGCTACACCTTC.